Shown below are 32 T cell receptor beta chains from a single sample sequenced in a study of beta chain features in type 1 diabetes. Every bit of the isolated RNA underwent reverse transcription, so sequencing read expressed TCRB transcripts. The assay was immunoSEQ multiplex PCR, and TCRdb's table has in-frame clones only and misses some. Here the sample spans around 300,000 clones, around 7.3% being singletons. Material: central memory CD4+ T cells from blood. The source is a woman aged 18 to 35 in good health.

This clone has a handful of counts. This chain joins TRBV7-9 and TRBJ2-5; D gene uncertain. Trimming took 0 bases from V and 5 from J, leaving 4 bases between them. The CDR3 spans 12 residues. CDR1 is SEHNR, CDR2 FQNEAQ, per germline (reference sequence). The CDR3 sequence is CASSLAGETQYF. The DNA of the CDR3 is TGTGCCAGCAGCTTAGCCGGGGAGACCCAGTACTTC.

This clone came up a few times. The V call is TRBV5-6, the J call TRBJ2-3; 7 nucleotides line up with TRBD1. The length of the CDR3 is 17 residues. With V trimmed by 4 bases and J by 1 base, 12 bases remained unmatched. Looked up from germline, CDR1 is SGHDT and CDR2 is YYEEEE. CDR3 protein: CASSLGTDYMGTDTQYF. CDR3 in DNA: TGTGCCAGCAGCCTTGGGACAGACTACATGGGCACAGATACGCAGTATTTT. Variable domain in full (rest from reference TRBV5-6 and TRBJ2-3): DAGVTQSPTHLIKTRGQQVTLRCSPKSGHDTVSWYQQALGQGPQFIFQYYEEEERQRGNFPDRFSGHQFPNYSSELNVNALLLGDSALYLCASSLGTDYMGTDTQYFGPGTRLTVL.

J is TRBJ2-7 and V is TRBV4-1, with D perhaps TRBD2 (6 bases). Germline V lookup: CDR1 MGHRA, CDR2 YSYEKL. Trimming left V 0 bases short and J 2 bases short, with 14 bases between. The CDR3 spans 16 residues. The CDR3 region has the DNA TGCGCCAGCAGCCAAGAAATAGGCGGGGAGGCCTACGAGCAGTACTTC. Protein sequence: CASSQEIGGEAYEQYF.

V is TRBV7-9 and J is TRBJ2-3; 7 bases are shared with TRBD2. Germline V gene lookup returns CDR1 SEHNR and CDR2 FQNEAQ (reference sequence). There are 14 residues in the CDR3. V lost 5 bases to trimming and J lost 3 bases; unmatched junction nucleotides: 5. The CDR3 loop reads CASSVGGATDTQYF. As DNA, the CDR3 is TGTGCCAGCAGCGTGGGAGGGGCAACAGATACGCAGTATTTT.

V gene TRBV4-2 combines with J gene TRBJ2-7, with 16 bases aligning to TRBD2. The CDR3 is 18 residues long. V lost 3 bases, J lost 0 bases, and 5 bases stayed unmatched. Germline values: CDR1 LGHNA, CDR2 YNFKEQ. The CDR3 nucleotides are TGTGCCAGCAGCCAGGAGGGACTAGCGGGAGGGATCTCCTACGAGCAGTACTTC. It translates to CASSQEGLAGGISYEQYF.

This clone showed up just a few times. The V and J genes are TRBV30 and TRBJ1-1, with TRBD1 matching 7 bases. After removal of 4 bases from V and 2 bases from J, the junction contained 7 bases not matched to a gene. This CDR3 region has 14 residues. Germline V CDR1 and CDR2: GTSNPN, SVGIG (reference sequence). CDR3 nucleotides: TGTGCCTGGATAAAGGGGGCCCTTAACACTGAAGCTTTCTTT. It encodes CAWIKGALNTEAFF.

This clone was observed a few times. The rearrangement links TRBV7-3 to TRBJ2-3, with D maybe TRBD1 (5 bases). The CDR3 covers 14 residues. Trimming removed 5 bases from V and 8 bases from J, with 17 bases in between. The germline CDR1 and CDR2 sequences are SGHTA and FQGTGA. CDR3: CASSPLDSRSTQYF. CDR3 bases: TGTGCCAGCAGCCCTTTAGACAGCCGTAGTACGCAGTATTTT.

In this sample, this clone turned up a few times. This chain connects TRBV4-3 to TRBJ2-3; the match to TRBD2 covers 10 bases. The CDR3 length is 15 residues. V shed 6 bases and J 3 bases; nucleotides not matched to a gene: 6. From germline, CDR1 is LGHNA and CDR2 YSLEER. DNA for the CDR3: TGCGCCAGCAGACTACTAGCGGGGTTGACAGATACGCAGTATTTT. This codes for CASRLLAGLTDTQYF.

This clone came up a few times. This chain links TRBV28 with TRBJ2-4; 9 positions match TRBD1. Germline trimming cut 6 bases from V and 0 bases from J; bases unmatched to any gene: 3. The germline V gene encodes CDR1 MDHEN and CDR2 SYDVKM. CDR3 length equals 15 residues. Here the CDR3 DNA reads TGTGCCAGCAGGGGACAGGGAAGAGCCAAAAACATTCAGTACTTC. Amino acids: CASRGQGRAKNIQYF.

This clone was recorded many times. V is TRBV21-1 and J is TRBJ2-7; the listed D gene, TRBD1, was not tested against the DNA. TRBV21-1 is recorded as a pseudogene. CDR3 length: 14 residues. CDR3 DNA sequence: TGTGCCAGCAGCCGGGACAGGCATCCCGGCGAGCAGTACTTC. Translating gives CASSRDRHPGEQYF.

CDR3: CASSRGVGGWGTDTQYF. CDR3 nucleotide sequence: TGCGCCAGCAGTCGGGGTGTTGGGGGATGGGGCACAGATACGCAGTATTTT. The chain uses TRBV5-1 and TRBJ2-3; D possibly uses TRBD1 or TRBD2 (5 bases each). This CDR3 spans 17 amino acids. Trimming shortened V by 5 bases and J by 1 base, and 20 bases separated the two germline ends. Germline-derived CDR1 and CDR2 are SGHRS and YFSETQ.

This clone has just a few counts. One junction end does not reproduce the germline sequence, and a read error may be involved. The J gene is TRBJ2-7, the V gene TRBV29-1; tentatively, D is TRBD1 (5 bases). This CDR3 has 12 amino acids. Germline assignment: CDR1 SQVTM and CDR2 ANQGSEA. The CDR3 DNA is TGCAGCGTTGAAGATCTAGGGGCGTACGAGCACTTC. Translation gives CSVEDLGAYEHF.

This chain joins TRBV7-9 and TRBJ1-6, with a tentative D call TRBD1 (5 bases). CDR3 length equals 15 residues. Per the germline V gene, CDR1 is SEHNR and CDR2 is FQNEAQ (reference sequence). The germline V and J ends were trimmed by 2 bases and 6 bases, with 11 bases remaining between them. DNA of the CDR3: TGTGCCAGCAGCTTACTGGGACGGCTTAATTCACCCCTCCACTTT. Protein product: CASSLLGRLNSPLHF.

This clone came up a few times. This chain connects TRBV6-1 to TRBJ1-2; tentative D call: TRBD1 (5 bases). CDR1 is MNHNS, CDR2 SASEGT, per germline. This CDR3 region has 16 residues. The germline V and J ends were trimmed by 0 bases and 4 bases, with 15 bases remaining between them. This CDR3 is CASSEALRGASYGYTF. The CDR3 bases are TGTGCCAGCAGTGAAGCCCTGAGAGGGGCAAGCTATGGCTACACCTTC.

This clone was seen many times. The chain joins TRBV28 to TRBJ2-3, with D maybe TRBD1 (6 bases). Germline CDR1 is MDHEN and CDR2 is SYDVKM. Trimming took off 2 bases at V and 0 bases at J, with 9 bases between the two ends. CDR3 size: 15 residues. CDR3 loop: CASSLGQPSTDTQYF. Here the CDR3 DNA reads TGTGCCAGCAGTTTAGGACAGCCTAGCACAGATACGCAGTATTTT.

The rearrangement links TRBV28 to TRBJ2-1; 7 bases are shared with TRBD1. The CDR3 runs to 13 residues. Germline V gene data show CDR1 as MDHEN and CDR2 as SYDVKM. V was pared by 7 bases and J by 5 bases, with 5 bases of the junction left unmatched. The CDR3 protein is CASILGQHNEQFF. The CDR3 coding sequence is TGTGCCAGCATCCTGGGACAGCACAATGAGCAGTTCTTC.

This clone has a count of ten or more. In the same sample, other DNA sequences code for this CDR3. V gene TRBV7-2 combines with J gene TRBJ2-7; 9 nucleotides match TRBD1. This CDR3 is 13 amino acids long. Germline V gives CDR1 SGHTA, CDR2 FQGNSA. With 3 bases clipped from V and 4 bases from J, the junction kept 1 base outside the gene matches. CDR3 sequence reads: CASSFGQGYEQYV. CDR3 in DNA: TGTGCCAGCAGCTTCGGACAGGGGTACGAGCAGTACGTC.

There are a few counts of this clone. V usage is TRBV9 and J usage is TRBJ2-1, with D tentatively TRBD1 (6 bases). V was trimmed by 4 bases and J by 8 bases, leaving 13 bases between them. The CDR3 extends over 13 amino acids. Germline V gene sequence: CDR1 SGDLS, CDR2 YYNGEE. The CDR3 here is CASSLQGTYEQFF. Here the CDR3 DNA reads TGTGCCAGCAGCTTACAGGGAACATATGAGCAGTTCTTC.

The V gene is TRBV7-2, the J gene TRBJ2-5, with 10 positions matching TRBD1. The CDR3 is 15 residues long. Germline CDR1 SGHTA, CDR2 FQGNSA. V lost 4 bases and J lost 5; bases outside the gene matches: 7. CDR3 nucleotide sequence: TGTGCCAGCAGCTCCGGGACAGGGGTCGTTGAGACCCAGTACTTC. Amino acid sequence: CASSSGTGVVETQYF.

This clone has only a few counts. The CDR3 is CASSEIAYEQYF. The CDR3 DNA sequence: TGTGCCAGCAGTGAAATCGCGTACGAGCAGTACTTC. The rearrangement joins TRBV6-1 to TRBJ2-7, with D hard to call. The V gene lost 2 bases and the J gene lost 4 bases, with 6 bases spanning the gap. Germline-derived CDR1 and CDR2 are MNHNS and SASEGT. The CDR3 runs 12 residues.

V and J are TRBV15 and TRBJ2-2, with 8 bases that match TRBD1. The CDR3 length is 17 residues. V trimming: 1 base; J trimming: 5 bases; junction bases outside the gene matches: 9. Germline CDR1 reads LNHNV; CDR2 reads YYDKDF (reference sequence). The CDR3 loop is CATSRGGRQGATGELFF. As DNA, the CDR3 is TGTGCCACCAGCAGAGGAGGGCGGCAGGGGGCGACCGGGGAGCTGTTTTTT.

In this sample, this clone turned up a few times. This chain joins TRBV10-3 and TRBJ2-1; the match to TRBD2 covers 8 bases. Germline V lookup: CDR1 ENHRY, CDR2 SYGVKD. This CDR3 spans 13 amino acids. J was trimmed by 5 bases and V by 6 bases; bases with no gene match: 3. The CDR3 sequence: CAIRPTSDNEQFF. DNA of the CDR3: TGTGCCATCAGACCGACTAGCGACAATGAGCAGTTCTTC.

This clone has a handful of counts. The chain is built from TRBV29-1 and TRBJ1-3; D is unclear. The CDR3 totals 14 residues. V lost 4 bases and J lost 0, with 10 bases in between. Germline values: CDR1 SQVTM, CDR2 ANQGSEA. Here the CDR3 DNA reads TGCAGCGTTGGAAGACTCACCTCTGGAAACACCATATATTTT. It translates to CSVGRLTSGNTIYF.

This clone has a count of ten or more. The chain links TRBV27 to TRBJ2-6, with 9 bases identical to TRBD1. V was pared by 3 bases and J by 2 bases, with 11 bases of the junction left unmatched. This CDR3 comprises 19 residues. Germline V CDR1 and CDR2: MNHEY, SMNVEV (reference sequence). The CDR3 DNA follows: TGTGCCAGCAGTTTGTCCGGGACAGGGTTGGAGGCTGGGGCCAACGTCCTGACTTTC. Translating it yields CASSLSGTGLEAGANVLTF. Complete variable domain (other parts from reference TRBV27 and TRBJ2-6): EAQVTQNPRYLITVTGKKLTVTCSQNMNHEYMSWYRQDPGLGLRQIYYSMNVEVTDKGDVPEGYKVSRKEKRNFPLILESPSPNQTSLYFCASSLSGTGLEAGANVLTFGAGSRLTVL.

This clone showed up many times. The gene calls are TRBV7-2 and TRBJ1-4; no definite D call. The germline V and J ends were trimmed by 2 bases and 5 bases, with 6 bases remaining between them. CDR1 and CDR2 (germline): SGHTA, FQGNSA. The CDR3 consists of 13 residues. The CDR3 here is CASSLQRNEKLFF. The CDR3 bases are TGTGCCAGCAGCTTACAGAGAAATGAAAAACTGTTTTTT.

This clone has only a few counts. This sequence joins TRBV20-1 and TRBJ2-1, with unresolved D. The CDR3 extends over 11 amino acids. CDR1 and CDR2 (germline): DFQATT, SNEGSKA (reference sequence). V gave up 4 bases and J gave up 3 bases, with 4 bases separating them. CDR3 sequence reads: CSANDYNEQFF. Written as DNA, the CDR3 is TGCAGTGCTAACGACTACAATGAGCAGTTCTTC.

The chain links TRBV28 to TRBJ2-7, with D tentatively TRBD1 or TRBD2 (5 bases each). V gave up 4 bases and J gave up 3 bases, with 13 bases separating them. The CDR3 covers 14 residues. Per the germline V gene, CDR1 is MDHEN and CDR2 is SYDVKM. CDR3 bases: TGTGCCAGCAGTTCCGGTGAGAGGGGCTACGAGCAGTACGTC. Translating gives CASSSGERGYEQYV.

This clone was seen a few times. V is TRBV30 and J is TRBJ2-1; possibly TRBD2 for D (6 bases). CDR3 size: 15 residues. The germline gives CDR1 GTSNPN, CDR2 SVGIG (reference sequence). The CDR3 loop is CAGDPLGGVYNEQFF. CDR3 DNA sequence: TGTGCGGGGGACCCCCTGGGGGGAGTATACAATGAGCAGTTCTTC.

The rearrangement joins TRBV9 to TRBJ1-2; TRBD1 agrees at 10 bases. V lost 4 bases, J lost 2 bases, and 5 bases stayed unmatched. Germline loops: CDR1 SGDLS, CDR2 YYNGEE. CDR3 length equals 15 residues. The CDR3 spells CASSTGQGVNYGYTF. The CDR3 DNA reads TGTGCCAGCAGCACTGGACAGGGGGTAAACTATGGCTACACCTTC.

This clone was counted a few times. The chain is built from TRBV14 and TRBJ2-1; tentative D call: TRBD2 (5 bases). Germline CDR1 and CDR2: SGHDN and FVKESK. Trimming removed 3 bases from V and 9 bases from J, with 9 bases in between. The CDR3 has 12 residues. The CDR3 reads CASSQAGGEQFF. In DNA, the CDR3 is TGTGCCAGCAGCCAGGCCGGAGGTGAGCAGTTCTTC.

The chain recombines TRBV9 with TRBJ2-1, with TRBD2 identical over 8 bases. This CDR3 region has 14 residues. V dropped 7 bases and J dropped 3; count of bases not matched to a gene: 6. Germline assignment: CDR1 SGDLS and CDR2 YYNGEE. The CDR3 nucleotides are TGTGCCAGCTCCCCGGGGGGGAGCTACAATGAGCAGTTCTTC. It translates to CASSPGGSYNEQFF.

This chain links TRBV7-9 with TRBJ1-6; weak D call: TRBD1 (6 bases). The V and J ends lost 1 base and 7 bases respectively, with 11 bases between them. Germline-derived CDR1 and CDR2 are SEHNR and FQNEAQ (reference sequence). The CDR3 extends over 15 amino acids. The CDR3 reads CASSLGDNENSPLHF. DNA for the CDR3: TGTGCCAGCAGCTTAGGGGACAACGAGAATTCACCCCTCCACTTT.